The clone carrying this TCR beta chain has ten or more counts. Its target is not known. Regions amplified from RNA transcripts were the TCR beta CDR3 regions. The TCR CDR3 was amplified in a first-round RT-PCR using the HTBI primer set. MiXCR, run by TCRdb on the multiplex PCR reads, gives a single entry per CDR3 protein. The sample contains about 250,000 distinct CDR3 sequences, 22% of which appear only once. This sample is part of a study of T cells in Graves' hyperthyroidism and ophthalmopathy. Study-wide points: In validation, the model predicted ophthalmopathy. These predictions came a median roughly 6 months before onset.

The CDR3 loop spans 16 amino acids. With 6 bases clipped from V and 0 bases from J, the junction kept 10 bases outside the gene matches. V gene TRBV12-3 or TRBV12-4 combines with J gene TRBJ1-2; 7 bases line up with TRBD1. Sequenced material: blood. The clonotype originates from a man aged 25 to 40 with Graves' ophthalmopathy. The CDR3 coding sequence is TGTGCCAGCAGCCCAACCACCGGGACAGCTAACTATGGCTACACCTTC. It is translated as CASSPTTGTANYGYTF.